The T cell receptor (beta chain) under discussion was sequenced for a study of CD8 T cells in ankylosing spondylitis (dated by TCRdb to 2017 to 2019). Regarding the complete study: To find TCR variants linked to disease, the study profiled T cell receptor beta repertoires in ankylosing spondylitis patients and healthy donors. The whole study cohort included over 85 healthy donors and roughly 24 ankylosing spondylitis patients. Peripheral blood samples were taken, and synovial fluid was additionally collected from ankylosing spondylitis patients.

This clonotype was detected only a few times. Its antigen is not yet known. One base away there is no much larger clone; base qualities are not given. Sequencing relied on an Illumina HiSeq 2500. TCR beta libraries were prepared by quantitative 5'-RACE with molecular barcodes. The paper's data handling went like this. A new computational method based on a probabilistic model of VDJ rearrangement was used to identify disease-linked TCR variants. TCRdb passed the public sequencing reads through fastp at Q25 and MiXCR, retaining productive beta sequences. All rows with the same CDR3 protein become a single entry with the most common DNA and genes. Here the V and J calls rest on TCRdb's processing, not on the authors' analysis. For this sample there are approximately 110,000 distinct CDR3 sequences; 24% appear just once. Approximately 13% of the sample is held by the ten biggest clonotypes. What the research found in general, with its limitations: The disease-linked clones were reported to be significantly enriched in matched synovial fluid samples from ankylosing spondylitis patients. Some motif variants were previously reported in synovial fluid and blood of reactive arthritis patients, suggesting common disease-initiation mechanisms. In peripheral blood, the disease-linked clones were found at relatively low frequencies and had a CD8+ phenotype. A TCR beta motif made up of under ten highly homologous amino acid variants appeared to be characteristic of blood from ankylosing spondylitis patients.

Synovial fluid samples and blood samples obtained from the same ankylosing spondylitis patients were matched. V gives up 3 bases and J gives up 5 bases, and the segment between their germline ends measures 10 bases. The CDR3 starts with the cysteine, ends with the phenylalanine, and has 12 residues. The sequence is cut down to CDR3 DNA, 36 bases in frame from base 1. Taken from the germline V gene (reference sequence), the CDR1 and CDR2 loops are DFQATT and SNEGSKA. Here the chain combines TRBV20-1 and TRBJ2-5, and possibly TRBD2, on 5 matching bases. This sequence originates from a male donor with ankylosing spondylitis. Material for sequencing was synovial fluid, either unsorted or a sorted T cell fraction (not recorded which). The bases read TGCAGTGCTAGGAACCCGGGGGAGACCCAGTACTTC. This codes for CSARNPGETQYF.